A selection of T cell receptor beta chains follows, all from one sample in a study of long-term antiretroviral therapy in people with HIV. Using immunoSEQ multiplex PCR, the repertoire was profiled, and TCRdb retains in-frame clones only, with some absent. The table shows 23,000 or so clones, with 82% occurring only once. The sample here was unsorted PBMCs, taken 0.2 years after starting antiretroviral therapy. The source of these receptors is a young woman with HIV. The conserved cysteine and the conserved F or W are not part of the CDR3 here. Fields, in order: V gene, clone size, CDR3 protein. Rows give clone size only sometimes, using once, few, many, or a class for an expanded clone.

TRBV5-5	.	ASSLETADGYT
TRBV5-1	.	ASSFQRGPYNEQF
TRBV5-5	.	ASSLARGGGNEKLF
TRBV5-1	.	ASSLEGAEAF
TRBV10-3	.	ATLQGSTEAF
TRBV15	.	ATSRETGQVIRELF
TRBV11-2	once	ASSFQGVEQF
TRBV19	.	ASSIGPEAEAF
TRBV11-2	.	ASRQGQGGTEAF
TRBV19	.	ASSTWTGGQPQH
TRBV12-5	.	ASGPPRGMNTEAF
TRBV9	.	ASSVAPNRGQETQY
TRBV30	.	AWSLTFRDMYSGNTIY
TRBV15	.	ATSRDGMGQGGNQPQH
TRBV30	once	AWSNDDRESNQPQH
TRBV6-6	once	ASSRTDGNTEAF
TRBV27	.	ASSFDRGLTEAF
TRBV9	.	ASSPRGLLTDTQY
TRBV7-8	.	ASSLHRVNTDTQY
TRBV27	.	ASTGLSGANVLT
TRBV5-1	.	ASSPGSPDTQY
TRBV2	.	ASSSLTGGNEKLF
TRBV5-8	.	ASSLVHGFAEAF
TRBV5-4	.	ASSEGQELIGYT
TRBV27	.	ASPPGKGQETQY
TRBV5-6	.	ASSFGVLAQY
TRBV7-2	.	ASSLGLGGHETQY
TRBV19	few	ASSPDRGLGYGYT
TRBV4-1	.	ASSQDSRDFYGYT
TRBV27	.	ASSLYWPETQY
TRBV9	.	ASSVVDSPDTQY
TRBV19	.	ASSIRRNQETQY
TRBV5-6	.	ASSYPTVPYEQY
TRBV29-1	.	SVGDRAVGGYT
TRBV18	once	ASSPRGGSEAF
TRBV14	.	ASSQATGGLRTQY
TRBV5-1	.	ASSWGGGRYNEQF
TRBV4-2	few	ASSQVESGAYEQY
TRBV27	.	ASSLRGNYGYT
TRBV11-2	.	ASSLRRVLGTDTQY
TRBV4-1	.	ASGPLVEDTQY
TRBV11-2	few	ASSSPGTTEAF